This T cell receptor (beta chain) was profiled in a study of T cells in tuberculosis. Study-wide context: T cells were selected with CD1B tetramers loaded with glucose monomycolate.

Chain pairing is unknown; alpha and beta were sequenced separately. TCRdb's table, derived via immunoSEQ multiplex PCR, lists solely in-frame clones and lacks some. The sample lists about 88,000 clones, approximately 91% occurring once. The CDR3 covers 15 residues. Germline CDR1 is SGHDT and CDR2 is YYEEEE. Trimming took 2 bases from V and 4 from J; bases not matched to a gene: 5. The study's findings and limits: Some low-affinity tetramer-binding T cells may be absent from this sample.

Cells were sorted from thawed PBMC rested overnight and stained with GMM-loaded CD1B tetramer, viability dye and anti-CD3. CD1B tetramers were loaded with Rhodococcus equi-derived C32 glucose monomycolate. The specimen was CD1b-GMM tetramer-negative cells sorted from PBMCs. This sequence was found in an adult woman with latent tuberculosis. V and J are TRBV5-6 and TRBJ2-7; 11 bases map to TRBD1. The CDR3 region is CASSLWTGGAYEQYF. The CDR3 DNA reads TGTGCCAGCAGCTTATGGACAGGGGGCGCATACGAGCAGTACTTC.